The T cell receptor (beta chain) described here comes from a study of blood T cell repertoires in COVID-19. In germline, CDR1 is SNHLY, CDR2 FYNNEI. This CDR3 is 14 amino acids long. V was pared by 6 bases and J by 3 bases, with 3 bases of the junction left unmatched. The method was immunoSEQ multiplex PCR; TCRdb's version includes in-frame clones alone and lacks a portion of them. The sample lists 70,000 to 100,000 clones; 88% were seen once. Sequenced input: peripheral blood. The TCR sequence derives from a woman of 80 years or more with active COVID-19. This chain links TRBV2 with TRBJ2-5; 11 bases map to TRBD2. The CDR3 nucleotides read TGTGCCAGCAGGCCGGGACTAGCGGAAGAGACCCAGTACTTC. Residues: CASRPGLAEETQYF.